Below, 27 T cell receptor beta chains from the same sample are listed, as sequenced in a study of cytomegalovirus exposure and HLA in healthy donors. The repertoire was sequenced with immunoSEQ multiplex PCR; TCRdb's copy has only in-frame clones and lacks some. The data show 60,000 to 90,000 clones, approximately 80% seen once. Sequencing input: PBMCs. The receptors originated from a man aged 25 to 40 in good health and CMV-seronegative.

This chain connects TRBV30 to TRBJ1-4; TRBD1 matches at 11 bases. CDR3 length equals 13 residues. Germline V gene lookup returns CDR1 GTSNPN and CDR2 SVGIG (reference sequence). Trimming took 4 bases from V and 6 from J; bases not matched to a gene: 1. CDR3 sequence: CAWKGQGDEKLFF. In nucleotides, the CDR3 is TGTGCCTGGAAGGGACAGGGGGATGAAAAACTGTTTTTT.

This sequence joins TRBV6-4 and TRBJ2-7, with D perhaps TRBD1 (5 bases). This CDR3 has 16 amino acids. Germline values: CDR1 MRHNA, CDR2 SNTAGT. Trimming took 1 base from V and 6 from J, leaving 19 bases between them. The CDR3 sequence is CASSDCRWAGKGEQYV. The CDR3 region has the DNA TGTGCCAGCAGTGACTGCCGGTGGGCAGGGAAGGGCGAGCAGTACGTC.

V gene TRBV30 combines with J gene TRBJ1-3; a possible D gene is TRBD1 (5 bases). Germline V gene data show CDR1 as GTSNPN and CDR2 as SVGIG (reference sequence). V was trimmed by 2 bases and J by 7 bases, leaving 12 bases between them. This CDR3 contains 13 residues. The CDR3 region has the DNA TGTGCCTGGAGTTTAGGGGCGAGTAACACCATATATTTT. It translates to CAWSLGASNTIYF. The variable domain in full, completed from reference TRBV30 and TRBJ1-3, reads SQTIHQWPATLVQPVGSPLSLECTVEGTSNPNLYWYRQAAGRGLQLLFYSVGIGQISSEVPQNLSASRPQDRQFILSSKKLLLSDSGFYLCAWSLGASNTIYFGEGSWLTVV.

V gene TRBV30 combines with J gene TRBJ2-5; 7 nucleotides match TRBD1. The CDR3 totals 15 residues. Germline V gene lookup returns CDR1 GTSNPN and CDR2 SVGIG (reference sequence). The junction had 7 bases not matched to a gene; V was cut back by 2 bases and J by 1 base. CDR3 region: CAWSRGQHLQETQYF. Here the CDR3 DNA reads TGTGCCTGGAGTAGGGGACAGCATCTCCAAGAGACCCAGTACTTC.

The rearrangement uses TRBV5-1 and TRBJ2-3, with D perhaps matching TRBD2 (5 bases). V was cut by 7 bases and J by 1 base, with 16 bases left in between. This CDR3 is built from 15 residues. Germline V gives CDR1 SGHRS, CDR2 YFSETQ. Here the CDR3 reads CASARGQPGTDTQYF. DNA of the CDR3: TGCGCCAGCGCGCGAGGGCAGCCTGGCACAGATACGCAGTATTTT.

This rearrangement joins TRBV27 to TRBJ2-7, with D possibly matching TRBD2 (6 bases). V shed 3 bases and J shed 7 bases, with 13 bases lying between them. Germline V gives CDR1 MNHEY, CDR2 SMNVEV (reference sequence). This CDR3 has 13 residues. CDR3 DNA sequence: TGTGCCAGCAGTTTCCAGCGGGCGGGGGAGCAGTACTTC. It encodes CASSFQRAGEQYF.

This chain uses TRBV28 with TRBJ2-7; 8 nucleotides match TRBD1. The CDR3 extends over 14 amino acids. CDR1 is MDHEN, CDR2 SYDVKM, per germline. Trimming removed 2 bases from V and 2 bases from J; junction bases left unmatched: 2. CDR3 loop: CASSLPTGAYEQYF. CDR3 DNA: TGTGCCAGCAGTTTACCGACAGGGGCCTACGAGCAGTACTTC.

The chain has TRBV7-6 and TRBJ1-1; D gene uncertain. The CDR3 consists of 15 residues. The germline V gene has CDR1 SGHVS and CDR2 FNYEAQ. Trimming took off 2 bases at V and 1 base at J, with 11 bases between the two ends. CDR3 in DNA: TGTGCCAGCAGCTTATGGGCCCGGGGGAACACTGAAGCTTTCTTT. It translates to CASSLWARGNTEAFF.

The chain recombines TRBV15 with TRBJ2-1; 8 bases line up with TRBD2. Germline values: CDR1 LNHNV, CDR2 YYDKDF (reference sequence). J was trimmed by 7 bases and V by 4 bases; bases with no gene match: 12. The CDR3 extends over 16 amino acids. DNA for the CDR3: TGTGCCACCAGCACCCACCGGAGCGGGAGTCAGAATGAGCAGTTCTTC. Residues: CATSTHRSGSQNEQFF.

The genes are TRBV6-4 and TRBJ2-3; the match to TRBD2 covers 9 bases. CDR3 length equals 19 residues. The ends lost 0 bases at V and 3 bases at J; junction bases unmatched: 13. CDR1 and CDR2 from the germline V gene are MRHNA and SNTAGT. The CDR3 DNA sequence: TGTGCCAGCAGTGACTCGGCTGGAGGCGGGGGGGCCATGACAGATACGCAGTATTTT. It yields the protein CASSDSAGGGGAMTDTQYF.

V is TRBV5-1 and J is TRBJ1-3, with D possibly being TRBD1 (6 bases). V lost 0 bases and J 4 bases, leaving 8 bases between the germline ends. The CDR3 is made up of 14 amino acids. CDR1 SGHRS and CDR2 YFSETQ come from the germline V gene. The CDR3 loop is CASSLAGAGNTIYF. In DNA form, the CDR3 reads TGCGCCAGCAGCTTGGCAGGGGCGGGAAACACCATATATTTT. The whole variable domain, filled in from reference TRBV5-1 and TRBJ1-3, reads KAGVTQTPRYLIKTRGQQVTLSCSPISGHRSVSWYQQTPGQGLQFLFEYFSETQRNKGNFPGRFSGRQFSNSRSEMNVSTLELGDSALYLCASSLAGAGNTIYFGEGSWLTVV.

Here the CDR3 reads CASSSSVDSGGRNEQYF. CDR3 in DNA: TGTGCCAGCAGCAGCTCCGTAGATAGCGGGGGGAGAAACGAGCAGTACTTC. This chain links TRBV9 with TRBJ2-7, with 10 nucleotides matching TRBD2. With V trimmed by 4 bases and J by 5 bases, 15 bases remained unmatched. Germline V lookup: CDR1 SGDLS, CDR2 YYNGEE. This CDR3 spans 17 amino acids.

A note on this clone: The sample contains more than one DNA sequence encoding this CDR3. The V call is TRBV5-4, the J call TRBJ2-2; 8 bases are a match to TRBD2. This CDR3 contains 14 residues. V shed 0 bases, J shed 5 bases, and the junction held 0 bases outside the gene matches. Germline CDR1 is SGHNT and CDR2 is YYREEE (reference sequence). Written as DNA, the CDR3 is TGTGCCAGCAGCTTGGGCGGGGGGACCGGGGAGCTGTTTTTT. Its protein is CASSLGGGTGELFF. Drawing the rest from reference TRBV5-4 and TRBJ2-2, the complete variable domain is ETGVTQSPTHLIKTRGQQVTLRCSSQSGHNTVSWYQQALGQGPQFIFQYYREEENGRGNFPPRFSGLQFPNYSSELNVNALELDDSALYLCASSLGGGTGELFFGEGSRLTVL.

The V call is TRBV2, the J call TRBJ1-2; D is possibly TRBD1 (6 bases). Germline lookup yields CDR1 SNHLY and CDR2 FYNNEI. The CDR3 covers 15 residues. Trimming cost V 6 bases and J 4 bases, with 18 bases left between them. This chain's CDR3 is CASSPQGILLYGYTF. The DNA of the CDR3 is TGTGCCAGCAGCCCCCAGGGGATACTTCTCTATGGCTACACCTTC. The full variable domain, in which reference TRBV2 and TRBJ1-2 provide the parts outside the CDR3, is EPEVTQTPSHQVTQMGQEVILRCVPISNHLYFYWYRQILGQKVEFLVSFYNNEISEKSEIFDDQFSVERPDGSNFTLKIRSTKLEDSAMYFCASSPQGILLYGYTFGSGTRLTVV.

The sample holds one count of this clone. CDR3 sequence reads: CASSEGGRGLEKLFF. DNA for the CDR3: TGTGCCAGCAGTGAAGGCGGCAGGGGTTTGGAAAAACTGTTTTTT. The chain is built from TRBV2 and TRBJ1-4; TRBD1 is a possible D gene (6 bases). The length of the CDR3 is 15 residues. With 1 base removed from V and 8 bases from J, the gap between germline ends came to 14 bases. In germline, CDR1 is SNHLY, CDR2 FYNNEI.

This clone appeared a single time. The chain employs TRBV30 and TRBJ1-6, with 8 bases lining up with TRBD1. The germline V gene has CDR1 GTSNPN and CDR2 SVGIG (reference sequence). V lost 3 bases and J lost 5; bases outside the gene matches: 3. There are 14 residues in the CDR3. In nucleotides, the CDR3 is TGTGCCTGGAGCTTGGACAGGGATAATTCACCCCTCCACTTT. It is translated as CAWSLDRDNSPLHF.

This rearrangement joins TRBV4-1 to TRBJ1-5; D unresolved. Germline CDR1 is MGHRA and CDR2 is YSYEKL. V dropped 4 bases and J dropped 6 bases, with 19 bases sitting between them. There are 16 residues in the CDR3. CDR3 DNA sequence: TGCGCCAGCAGCCCTGGGTGGGGAGAAGGGTTTCAGCCCCAGCATTTT. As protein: CASSPGWGEGFQPQHF.

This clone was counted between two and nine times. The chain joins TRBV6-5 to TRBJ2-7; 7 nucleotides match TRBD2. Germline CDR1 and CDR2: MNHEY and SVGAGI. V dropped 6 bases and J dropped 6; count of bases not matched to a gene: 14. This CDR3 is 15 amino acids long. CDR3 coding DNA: TGTGCCAGCAGCAATCAGCGGGGTGGGTTCGGCGAGCAGTACGTC. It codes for CASSNQRGGFGEQYV.

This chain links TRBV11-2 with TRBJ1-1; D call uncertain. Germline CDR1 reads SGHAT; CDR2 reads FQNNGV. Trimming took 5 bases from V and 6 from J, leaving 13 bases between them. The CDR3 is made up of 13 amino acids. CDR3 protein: CASSVGVGPEAFF. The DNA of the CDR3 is TGTGCCAGCAGCGTGGGAGTGGGCCCTGAAGCTTTCTTT. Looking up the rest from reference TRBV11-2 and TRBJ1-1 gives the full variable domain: EAGVAQSPRYKIIEKRQSVAFWCNPISGHATLYWYQQILGQGPKLLIQFQNNGVVDDSQLPKDRFSAERLKGVDSTLKIQPAKLEDSAVYLCASSVGVGPEAFFGQGTRLTVV.

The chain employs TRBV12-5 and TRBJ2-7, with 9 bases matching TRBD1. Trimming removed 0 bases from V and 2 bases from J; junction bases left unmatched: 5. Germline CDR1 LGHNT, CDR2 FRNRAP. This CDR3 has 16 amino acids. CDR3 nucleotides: TGTGCTAGTGGTTTGGTAAGGGGGACAGGGACCTACGAGCAGTACTTC. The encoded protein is CASGLVRGTGTYEQYF.

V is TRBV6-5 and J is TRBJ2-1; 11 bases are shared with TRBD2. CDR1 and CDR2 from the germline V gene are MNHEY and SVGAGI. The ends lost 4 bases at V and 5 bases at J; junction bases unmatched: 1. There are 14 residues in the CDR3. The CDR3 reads CASSSSGGHNEQFF. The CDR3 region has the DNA TGTGCCAGCAGTTCTAGCGGGGGGCACAATGAGCAGTTCTTC.

CDR3: CASGRAWYEQFF. The CDR3 DNA follows: TGTGCCAGTGGGCGAGCCTGGTATGAGCAGTTCTTC. V is TRBV19 and J is TRBJ2-1; D remains unclear. Germline V lookup: CDR1 LNHDA, CDR2 SQIVND (reference sequence). The CDR3 spans 12 residues. Trimming stripped 8 bases from V and 8 bases from J, with 13 bases between.

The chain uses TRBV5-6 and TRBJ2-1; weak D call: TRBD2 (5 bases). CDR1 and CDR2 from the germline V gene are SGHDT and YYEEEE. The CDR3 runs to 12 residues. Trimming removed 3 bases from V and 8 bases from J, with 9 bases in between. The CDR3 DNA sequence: TGTGCCAGCAGCTCGGACGGGGATGAGCAGTTCTTC. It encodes CASSSDGDEQFF.

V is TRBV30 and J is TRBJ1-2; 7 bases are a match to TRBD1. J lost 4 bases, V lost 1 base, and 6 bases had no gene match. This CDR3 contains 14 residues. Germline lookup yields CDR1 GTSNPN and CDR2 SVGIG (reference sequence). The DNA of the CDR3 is TGTGCCTGGAGTGACCGGGACAGAGCCTATGGCTACACCTTC. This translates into CAWSDRDRAYGYTF.

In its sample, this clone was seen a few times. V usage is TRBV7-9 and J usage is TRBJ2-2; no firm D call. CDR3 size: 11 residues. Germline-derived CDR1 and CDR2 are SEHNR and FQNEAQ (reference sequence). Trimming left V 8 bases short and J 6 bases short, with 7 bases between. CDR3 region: CASVEPGELFF. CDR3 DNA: TGTGCCAGCGTCGAGCCCGGGGAGCTGTTTTTT. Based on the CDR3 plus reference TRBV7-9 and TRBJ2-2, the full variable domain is DTGVSQNPRHKITKRGQNVTFRCDPISEHNRLYWYRQTLGQGPEFLTYFQNEAQLEKSRLLSDRFSAERPKGSFSTLEIQRTEQGDSAMYLCASVEPGELFFGEGSRLTVL.

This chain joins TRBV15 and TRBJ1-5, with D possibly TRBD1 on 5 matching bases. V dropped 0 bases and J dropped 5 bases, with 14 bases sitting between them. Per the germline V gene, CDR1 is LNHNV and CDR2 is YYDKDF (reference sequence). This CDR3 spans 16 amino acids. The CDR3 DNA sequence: TGTGCCACCAGCAGAGATCCGGACACCCTTTATCAGCCCCAGCATTTT. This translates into CATSRDPDTLYQPQHF.

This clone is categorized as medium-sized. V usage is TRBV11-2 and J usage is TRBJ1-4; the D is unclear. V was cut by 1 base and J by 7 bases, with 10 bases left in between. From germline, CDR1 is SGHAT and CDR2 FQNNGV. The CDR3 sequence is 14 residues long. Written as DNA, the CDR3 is TGTGCCAGCAGCTTAGGGGCAGGCGTTGAAAAACTGTTTTTT. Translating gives CASSLGAGVEKLFF. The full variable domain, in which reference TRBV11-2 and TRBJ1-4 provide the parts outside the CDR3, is EAGVAQSPRYKIIEKRQSVAFWCNPISGHATLYWYQQILGQGPKLLIQFQNNGVVDDSQLPKDRFSAERLKGVDSTLKIQPAKLEDSAVYLCASSLGAGVEKLFFGSGTQLSVL.